This T cell receptor (beta chain) was found in a study of graft-versus-host responses after intestinal transplantation. Study-level information: Each recipient received anti-thymocyte globulin induction, then tacrolimus and steroids for around 3 years. The study's findings and limits: Recipient marrow harbored GvH clones, some of which surfaced first in ileum or blood. Early post-transplant HvG declines were associated with peak circulating GvH clone levels.

Using immunoSEQ multiplex PCR, the repertoire was profiled, and TCRdb retains in-frame clones only, with some absent. The profile shows roughly 70,000 clones, just under 95% of them singletons. This CDR3 comprises 14 residues. CDR1 is LNHDA and CDR2 is SQIVND in the germline V gene (reference sequence). V was pared by 4 bases and J by 5 bases, with 12 bases between. Comment on this clone: Its target is not known.

Either the posterior iliac crest or another site supplied the post-transplant bone marrow. The J gene is TRBJ1-5, the V gene TRBV19; the D gene is possibly TRBD1 (5 bases). The sequence was collected from a human patient who received an intestinal transplant, so some T cells may come from the graft donor. This sample comprised bone marrow, obtained 734 days after intestinal transplantation. This chain's CDR3 is CASSTPGGDQPQHF. In DNA, the CDR3 is TGTGCCAGTAGTACCCCCGGGGGAGATCAGCCCCAGCATTTT.